This passage covers 8 T cell receptor beta chains from one sample sequenced in a study of PD-1 blockade in classical Hodgkin lymphoma (TCRdb year 2020). The time point label for this specimen denotes: cycle 4 day 1 (C4D1), after 5 to 7 weeks of nivolumab. Relapse after autologous stem cell transplantation had occurred in all trial patients, and cohorts A, B and C were distinguished by prior brentuximab vedotin exposure. Library preparation was by the immunoSEQ multiplex PCR assay. This immuneACCESS table, as held by TCRdb, lists in-frame sequences with V and J called but not all clones. Of the missing ones, under half trace to an unresolved V gene in checked studies; the others have no known cause. The sample table lists over 50,000 clones, around nine tenths of them with a count of one. The biggest ten clones account for approximately 6.8% of the sample. This specimen was peripheral blood mononuclear cells (PBMCs), taken before the fourth cycle of nivolumab. These receptor sequences come from a human donor with classical Hodgkin lymphoma.

The chain joins TRBV21-1 to TRBJ2-7; TRBD1 is taken as the D call from the table, unchecked against the DNA. TRBV21-1 is classified as a pseudogene. The CDR3 is 17 residues long. The CDR3 DNA follows: TGTGCCAGCAGCAAAGTCTCCCGGAACAGGGGGCTCTACGAGCAGTACTTC. Encoded protein: CASSKVSRNRGLYEQYF.

The chain couples TRBV18 to TRBJ2-1, with 8 bases lining up with TRBD2. Trimming at V came to 2 bases and at J to 10 bases, leaving 16 bases not matched to a gene. Germline assignment: CDR1 KGHSH and CDR2 LQKENI. This CDR3 spans 17 amino acids. The CDR3: CASSPSMAGGLLGEQFF. CDR3 in DNA: TGTGCCAGCTCACCATCCATGGCGGGAGGCCTCCTGGGGGAGCAGTTCTTC. Supplemented by reference TRBV18 and TRBJ2-1, the full variable domain reads NAGVMQNPRHLVRRRGQEARLRCSPMKGHSHVYWYRQLPEEGLKFMVYLQKENIIDESGMPKERFSAEFPKEGPSILRIQQVVRGDSAAYFCASSPSMAGGLLGEQFFGPGTRLTVL.

This clone has just one count. The J gene is TRBJ2-7, the V gene TRBV7-8; maybe TRBD1 (5 bases). The germline CDR1 and CDR2 sequences are SGHVS and FQNEAQ. V lost 5 bases, J lost 4 bases, and 9 bases lay in between. CDR3 length equals 12 residues. In DNA form, the CDR3 reads TGTGCCAGCAGCCGACAGATTTACGAGCAGTACTTC. It is translated as CASSRQIYEQYF.

The chain uses TRBV6-4 and TRBJ1-6; no definite D call. Trimming pared 6 bases from V and 7 bases from J, leaving 10 bases between. This CDR3 spans 13 amino acids. Germline-derived CDR1 and CDR2 are MRHNA and SNTAGT. CDR3 region: CASRADGNSPLHF. CDR3 in DNA: TGTGCCAGCAGGGCAGATGGAAATTCACCCCTCCACTTT.

This clone was found once. CDR3 coding DNA: TGCGCCAGCAGCTTGGAGGGGTCGTTGCAAGAGACCCAGTACTTC. Translating gives CASSLEGSLQETQYF. The chain has TRBV5-1 and TRBJ2-5; maybe TRBD1 (5 bases). This CDR3 is built from 15 residues. Germline values: CDR1 SGHRS, CDR2 YFSETQ. V lost 0 bases and J lost 2, with 11 bases in between.

This chain joins TRBV19 and TRBJ2-7; D perhaps matches TRBD2 (6 bases). Trimming took off 1 base at V and 2 bases at J, with 6 bases between the two ends. The V gene's germline CDR1 is LNHDA and CDR2 SQIVND (reference sequence). The CDR3 is 13 amino acids. The CDR3 sequence: CASSIGLAYEQYF. CDR3 coding DNA: TGTGCCAGTAGTATAGGACTAGCCTACGAGCAGTACTTC.

The V and J genes are TRBV18 and TRBJ1-4; no firm D call. V lost 2 bases and J 11 bases, leaving 18 bases between the germline ends. CDR1 is KGHSH, CDR2 LQKENI, per germline. The CDR3 has 15 amino acids. CDR3 amino acids: CASSPGENRREKLFF. For the CDR3, the DNA is TGTGCCAGCTCACCAGGGGAAAATCGCCGAGAGAAACTGTTTTTT.

The chain employs TRBV27 and TRBJ2-1, with TRBD2 matching 13 bases. V trimming: 5 bases; J trimming: 4 bases; junction bases outside the gene matches: 17. This CDR3 region has 20 residues. The germline gives CDR1 MNHEY, CDR2 SMNVEV (reference sequence). CDR3 protein: CASSPLGLAGAPGRYNEQFF. CDR3 coding DNA: TGTGCCAGCAGTCCCCTAGGACTAGCGGGGGCCCCTGGTCGGTACAATGAGCAGTTCTTC.